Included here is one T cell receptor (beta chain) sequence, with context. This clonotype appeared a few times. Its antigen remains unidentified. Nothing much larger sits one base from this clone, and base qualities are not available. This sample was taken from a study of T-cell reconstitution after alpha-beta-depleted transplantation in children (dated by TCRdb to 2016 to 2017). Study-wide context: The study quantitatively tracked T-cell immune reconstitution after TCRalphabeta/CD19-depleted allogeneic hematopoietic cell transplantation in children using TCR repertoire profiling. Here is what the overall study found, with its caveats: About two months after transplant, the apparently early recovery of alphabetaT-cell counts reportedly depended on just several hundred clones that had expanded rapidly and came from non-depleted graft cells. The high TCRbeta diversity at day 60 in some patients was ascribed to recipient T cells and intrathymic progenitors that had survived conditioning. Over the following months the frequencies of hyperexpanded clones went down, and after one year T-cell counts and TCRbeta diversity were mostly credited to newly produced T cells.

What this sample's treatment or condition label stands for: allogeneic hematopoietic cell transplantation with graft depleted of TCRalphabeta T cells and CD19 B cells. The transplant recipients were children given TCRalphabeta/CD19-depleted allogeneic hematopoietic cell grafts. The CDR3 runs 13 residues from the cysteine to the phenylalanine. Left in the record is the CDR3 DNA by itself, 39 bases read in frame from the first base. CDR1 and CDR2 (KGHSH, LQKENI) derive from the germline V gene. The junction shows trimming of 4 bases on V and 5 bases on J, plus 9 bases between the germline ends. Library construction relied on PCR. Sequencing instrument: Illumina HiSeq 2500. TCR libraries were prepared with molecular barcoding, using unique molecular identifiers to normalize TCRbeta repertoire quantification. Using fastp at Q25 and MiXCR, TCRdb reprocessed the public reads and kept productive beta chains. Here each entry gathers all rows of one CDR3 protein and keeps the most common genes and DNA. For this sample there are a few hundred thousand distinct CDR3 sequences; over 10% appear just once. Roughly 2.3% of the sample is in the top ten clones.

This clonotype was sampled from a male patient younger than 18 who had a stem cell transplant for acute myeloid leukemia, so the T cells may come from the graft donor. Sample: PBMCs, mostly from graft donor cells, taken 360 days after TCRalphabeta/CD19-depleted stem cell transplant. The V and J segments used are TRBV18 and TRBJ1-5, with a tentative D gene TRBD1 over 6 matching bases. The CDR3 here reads CASSRGGDQPQHF. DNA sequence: TGTGCCAGCTCACGAGGGGGAGATCAGCCCCAGCATTTT.